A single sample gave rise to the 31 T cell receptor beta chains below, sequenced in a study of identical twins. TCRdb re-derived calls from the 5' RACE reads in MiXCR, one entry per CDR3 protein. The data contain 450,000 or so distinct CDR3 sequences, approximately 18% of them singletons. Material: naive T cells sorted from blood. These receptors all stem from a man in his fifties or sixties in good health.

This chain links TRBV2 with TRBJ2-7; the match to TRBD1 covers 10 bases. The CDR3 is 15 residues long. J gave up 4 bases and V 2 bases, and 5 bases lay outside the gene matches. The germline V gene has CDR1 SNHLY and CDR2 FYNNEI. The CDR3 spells CASSEFGTGDYEQYF. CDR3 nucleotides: TGTGCCAGCAGTGAATTCGGGACAGGGGATTACGAGCAGTACTTC. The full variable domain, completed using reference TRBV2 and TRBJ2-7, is EPEVTQTPSHQVTQMGQEVILRCVPISNHLYFYWYRQILGQKVEFLVSFYNNEISEKSEIFDDQFSVERPDGSNFTLKIRSTKLEDSAMYFCASSEFGTGDYEQYFGPGTRLTVT.

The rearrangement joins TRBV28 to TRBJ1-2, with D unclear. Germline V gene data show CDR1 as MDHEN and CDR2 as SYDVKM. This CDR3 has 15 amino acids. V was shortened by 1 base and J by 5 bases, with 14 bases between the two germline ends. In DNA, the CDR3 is TGTGCCAGCAGTTTATCGATTTCGGGTACATATGGCTACACCTTC. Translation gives CASSLSISGTYGYTF.

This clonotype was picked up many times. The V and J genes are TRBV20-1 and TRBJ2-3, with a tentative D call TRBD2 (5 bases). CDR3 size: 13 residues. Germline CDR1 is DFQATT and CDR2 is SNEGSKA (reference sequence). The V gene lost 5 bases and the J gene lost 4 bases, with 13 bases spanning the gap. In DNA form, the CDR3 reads TGCAGTGCTGGGAGCGGTCGGGCAGATACGCAGTATTTT. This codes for CSAGSGRADTQYF.

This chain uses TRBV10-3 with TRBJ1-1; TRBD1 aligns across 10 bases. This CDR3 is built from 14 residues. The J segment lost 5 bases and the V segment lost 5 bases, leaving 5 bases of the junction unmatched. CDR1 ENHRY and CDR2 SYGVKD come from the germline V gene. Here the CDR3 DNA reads TGTGCCATCAGTAACGACAGGGGGCGGACTGAAGCTTTCTTT. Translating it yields CAISNDRGRTEAFF.

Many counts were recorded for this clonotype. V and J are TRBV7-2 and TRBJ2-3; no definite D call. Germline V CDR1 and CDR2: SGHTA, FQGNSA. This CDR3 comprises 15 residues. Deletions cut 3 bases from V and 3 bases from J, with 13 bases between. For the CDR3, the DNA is TGTGCCAGCAGCTTGAGACCCCCGCCAACAGATACGCAGTATTTT. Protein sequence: CASSLRPPPTDTQYF. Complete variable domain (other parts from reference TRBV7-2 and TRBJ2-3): GAGVSQSPSNKVTEKGKDVELRCDPISGHTALYWYRQSLGQGLEFLIYFQGNSAPDKSGLPSDRFSAERTGGSVSTLTIQRTQQEDSAVYLCASSLRPPPTDTQYFGPGTRLTVL.

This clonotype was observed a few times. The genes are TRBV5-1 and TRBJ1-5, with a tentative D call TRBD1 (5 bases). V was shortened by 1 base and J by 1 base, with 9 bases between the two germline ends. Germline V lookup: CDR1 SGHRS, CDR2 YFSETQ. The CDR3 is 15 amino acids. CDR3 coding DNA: TGCGCCAGCAGCTTGCAGGGTAAGAGCAATCAGCCCCAGCATTTT. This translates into CASSLQGKSNQPQHF.

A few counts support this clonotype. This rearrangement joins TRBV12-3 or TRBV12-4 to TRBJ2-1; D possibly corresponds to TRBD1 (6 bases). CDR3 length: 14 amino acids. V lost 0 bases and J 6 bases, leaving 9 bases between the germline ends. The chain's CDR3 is CASSLADRLNEQFF. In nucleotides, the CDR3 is TGTGCCAGCAGTTTAGCAGACAGGCTCAATGAGCAGTTCTTC.

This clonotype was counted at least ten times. CDR3 loop: CASNNRGGNQPQHF. The DNA for the CDR3 is TGTGCCAGCAACAACAGGGGCGGCAATCAGCCCCAGCATTTT. V and J are TRBV6-2 or TRBV6-3 and TRBJ1-5, with TRBD1 identical over 7 bases. The ends lost 7 bases at V and 2 bases at J; junction bases unmatched: 5. This CDR3 is 14 amino acids long. The germline CDR1 and CDR2 sequences are MNHEY and SVGEGT.

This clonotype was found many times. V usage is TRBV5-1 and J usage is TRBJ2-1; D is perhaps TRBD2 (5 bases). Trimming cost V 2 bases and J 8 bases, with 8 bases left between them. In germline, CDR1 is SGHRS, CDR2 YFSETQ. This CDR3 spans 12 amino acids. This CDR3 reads CASSFPGDEQFF. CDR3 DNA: TGCGCCAGCAGCTTCCCCGGGGATGAGCAGTTCTTC.

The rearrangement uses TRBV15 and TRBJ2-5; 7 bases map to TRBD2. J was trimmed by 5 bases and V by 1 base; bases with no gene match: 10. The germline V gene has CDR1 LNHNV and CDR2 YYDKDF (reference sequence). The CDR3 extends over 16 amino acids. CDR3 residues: CATSRVRTSVEETQYF. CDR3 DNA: TGTGCCACCAGCAGAGTGAGAACTAGCGTCGAGGAGACCCAGTACTTC. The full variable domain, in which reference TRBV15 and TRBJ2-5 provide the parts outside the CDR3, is DAMVIQNPRYQVTQFGKPVTLSCSQTLNHNVMYWYQQKSSQAPKLLFHYYDKDFNNEADTPDNFQSRRPNTSFCFLDIRSPGLGDTAMYLCATSRVRTSVEETQYFGPGTRLLVL.

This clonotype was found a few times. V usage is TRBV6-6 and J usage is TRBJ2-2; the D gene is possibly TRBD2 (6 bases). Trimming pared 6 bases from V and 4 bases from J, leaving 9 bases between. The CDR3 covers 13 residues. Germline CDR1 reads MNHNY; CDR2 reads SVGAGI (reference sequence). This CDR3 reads CASRRDFTGELFF. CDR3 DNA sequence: TGTGCCAGCAGGCGGGACTTCACCGGGGAGCTGTTTTTT.

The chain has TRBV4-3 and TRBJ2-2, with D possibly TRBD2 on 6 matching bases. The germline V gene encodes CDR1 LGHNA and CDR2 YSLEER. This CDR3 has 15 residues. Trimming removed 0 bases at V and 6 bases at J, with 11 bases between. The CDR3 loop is CASSQDWRGPGELFF. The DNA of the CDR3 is TGCGCCAGCAGCCAAGATTGGAGGGGCCCCGGGGAGCTGTTTTTT.

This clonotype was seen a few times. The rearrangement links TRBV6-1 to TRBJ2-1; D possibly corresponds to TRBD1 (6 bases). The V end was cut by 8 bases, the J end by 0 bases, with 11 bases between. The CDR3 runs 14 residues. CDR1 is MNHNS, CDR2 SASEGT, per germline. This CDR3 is CASSTGYSYNEQFF. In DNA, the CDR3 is TGTGCCAGCTCAACAGGGTACTCCTACAATGAGCAGTTCTTC.

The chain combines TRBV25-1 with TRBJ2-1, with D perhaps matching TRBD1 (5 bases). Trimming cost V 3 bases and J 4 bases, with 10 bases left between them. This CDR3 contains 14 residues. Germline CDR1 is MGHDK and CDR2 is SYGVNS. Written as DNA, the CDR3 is TGTGCCAGCAGTGAGACAGTTTTTTACAATGAGCAGTTCTTC. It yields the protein CASSETVFYNEQFF.

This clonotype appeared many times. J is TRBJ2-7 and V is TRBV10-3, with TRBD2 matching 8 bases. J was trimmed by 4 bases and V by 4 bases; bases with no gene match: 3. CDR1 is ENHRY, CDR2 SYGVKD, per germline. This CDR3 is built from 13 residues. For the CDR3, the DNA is TGTGCCATCAGTGGAGCGGGGGCGTACGAGCAGTACTTC. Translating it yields CAISGAGAYEQYF.

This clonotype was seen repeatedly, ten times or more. The chain's CDR3 is CASSFLAGDVGEQFF. DNA of the CDR3: TGCGCCAGCAGCTTCCTAGCGGGGGATGTGGGTGAGCAGTTCTTC. J is TRBJ2-1 and V is TRBV5-1, with 10 bases matching TRBD2. CDR1 and CDR2 from the germline V gene are SGHRS and YFSETQ. The CDR3 contains 15 residues. The ends lost 2 bases at V and 9 bases at J; junction bases unmatched: 8.

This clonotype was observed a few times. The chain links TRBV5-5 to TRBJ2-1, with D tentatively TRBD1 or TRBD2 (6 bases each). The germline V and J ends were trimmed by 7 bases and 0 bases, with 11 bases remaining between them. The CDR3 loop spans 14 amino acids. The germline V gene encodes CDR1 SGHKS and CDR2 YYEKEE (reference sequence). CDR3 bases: TGTGCCAGCGGGGGGCCGAGCTCCTACAATGAGCAGTTCTTC. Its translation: CASGGPSSYNEQFF.

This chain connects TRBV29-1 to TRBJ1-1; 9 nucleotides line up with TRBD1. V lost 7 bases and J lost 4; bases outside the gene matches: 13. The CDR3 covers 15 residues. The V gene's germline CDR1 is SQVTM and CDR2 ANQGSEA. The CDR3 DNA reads TGCAGCGCCGGACAGGGGCGCCCGGGAGGCACTGAAGCTTTCTTT. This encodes CSAGQGRPGGTEAFF.

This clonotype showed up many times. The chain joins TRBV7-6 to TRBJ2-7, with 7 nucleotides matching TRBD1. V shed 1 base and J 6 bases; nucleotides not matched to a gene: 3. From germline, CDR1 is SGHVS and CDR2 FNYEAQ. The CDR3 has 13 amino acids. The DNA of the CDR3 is TGTGCCAGCAGCTTAGGGTCAGGGGGCGAGCAGTACTTC. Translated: CASSLGSGGEQYF.

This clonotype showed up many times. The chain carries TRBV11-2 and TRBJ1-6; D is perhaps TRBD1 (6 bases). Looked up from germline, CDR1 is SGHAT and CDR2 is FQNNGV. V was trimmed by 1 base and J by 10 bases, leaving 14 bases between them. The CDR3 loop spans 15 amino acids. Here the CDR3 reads CASSLVGSGGSPLHF. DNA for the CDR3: TGTGCCAGCAGCTTAGTAGGCTCCGGGGGCTCACCCCTCCACTTT. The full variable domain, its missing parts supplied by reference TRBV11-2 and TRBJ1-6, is EAGVAQSPRYKIIEKRQSVAFWCNPISGHATLYWYQQILGQGPKLLIQFQNNGVVDDSQLPKDRFSAERLKGVDSTLKIQPAKLEDSAVYLCASSLVGSGGSPLHFGNGTRLTVT.

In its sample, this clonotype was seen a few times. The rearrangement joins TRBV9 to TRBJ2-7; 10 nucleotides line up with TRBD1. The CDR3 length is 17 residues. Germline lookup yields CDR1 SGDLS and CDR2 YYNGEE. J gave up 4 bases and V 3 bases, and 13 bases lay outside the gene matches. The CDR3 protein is CASSARPGTGEYYEQYF. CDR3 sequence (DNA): TGTGCCAGCAGCGCGAGACCAGGGACAGGGGAATATTACGAGCAGTACTTC. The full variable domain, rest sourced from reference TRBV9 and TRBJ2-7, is DSGVTQTPKHLITATGQRVTLRCSPRSGDLSVYWYQQSLDQGLQFLIQYYNGEERAKGNILERFSAQQFPDLHSELNLSSLELGDSALYFCASSARPGTGEYYEQYFGPGTRLTVT.

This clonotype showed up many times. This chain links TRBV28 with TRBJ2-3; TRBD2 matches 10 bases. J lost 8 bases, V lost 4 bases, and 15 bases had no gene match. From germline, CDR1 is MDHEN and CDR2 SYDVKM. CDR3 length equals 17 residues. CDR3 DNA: TGTGCCAGCAGTTCCCCCCCGCCTAGCGGGGGAAGAGGTACGCAGTATTTT. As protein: CASSSPPPSGGRGTQYF. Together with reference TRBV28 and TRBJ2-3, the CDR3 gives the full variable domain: DVKVTQSSRYLVKRTGEKVFLECVQDMDHENMFWYRQDPGLGLRLIYFSYDVKMKEKGDIPEGYSVSREKKERFSLILESASTNQTSMYLCASSSPPPSGGRGTQYFGPGTRLTVL.

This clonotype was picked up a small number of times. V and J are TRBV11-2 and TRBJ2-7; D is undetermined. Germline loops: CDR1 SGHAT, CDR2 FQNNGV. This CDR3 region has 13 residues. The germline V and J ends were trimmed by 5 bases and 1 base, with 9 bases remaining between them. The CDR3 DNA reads TGTGCCAGCAGCCCAATTGATTCCTACGAGCAGTACTTC. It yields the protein CASSPIDSYEQYF. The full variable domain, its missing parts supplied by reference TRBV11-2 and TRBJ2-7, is EAGVAQSPRYKIIEKRQSVAFWCNPISGHATLYWYQQILGQGPKLLIQFQNNGVVDDSQLPKDRFSAERLKGVDSTLKIQPAKLEDSAVYLCASSPIDSYEQYFGPGTRLTVT.

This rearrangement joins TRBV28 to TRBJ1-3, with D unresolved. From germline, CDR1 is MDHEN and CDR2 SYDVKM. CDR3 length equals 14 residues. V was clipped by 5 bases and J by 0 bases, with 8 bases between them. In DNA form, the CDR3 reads TGTGCCAGCAGTACCGCAGGCTCTGGAAACACCATATATTTT. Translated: CASSTAGSGNTIYF.

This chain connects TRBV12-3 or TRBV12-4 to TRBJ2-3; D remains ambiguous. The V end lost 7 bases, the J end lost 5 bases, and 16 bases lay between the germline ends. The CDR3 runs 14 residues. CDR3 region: CASNRVLAGDTQYF. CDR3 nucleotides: TGTGCCAGCAACCGGGTGCTGGCTGGAGATACGCAGTATTTT.

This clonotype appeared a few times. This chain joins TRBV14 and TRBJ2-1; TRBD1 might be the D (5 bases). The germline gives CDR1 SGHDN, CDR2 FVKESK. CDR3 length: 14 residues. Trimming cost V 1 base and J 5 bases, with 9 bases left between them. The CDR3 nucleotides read TGTGCCAGCAGCCAAGGAGACAGAAACAATGAGCAGTTCTTC. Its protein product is CASSQGDRNNEQFF. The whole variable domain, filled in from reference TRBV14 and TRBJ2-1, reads EAGVTQFPSHSVIEKGQTVTLRCDPISGHDNLYWYRRVMGKEIKFLLHFVKESKQDESGMPNNRFLAERTGGTYSTLKVQPAELEDSGVYFCASSQGDRNNEQFFGPGTRLTVL.

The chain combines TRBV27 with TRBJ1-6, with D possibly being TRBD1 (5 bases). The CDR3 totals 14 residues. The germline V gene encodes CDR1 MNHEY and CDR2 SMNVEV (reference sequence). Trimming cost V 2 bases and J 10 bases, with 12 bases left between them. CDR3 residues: CASSLIGTESPLHF. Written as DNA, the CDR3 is TGTGCCAGCAGTTTAATAGGGACGGAATCACCCCTCCACTTT.

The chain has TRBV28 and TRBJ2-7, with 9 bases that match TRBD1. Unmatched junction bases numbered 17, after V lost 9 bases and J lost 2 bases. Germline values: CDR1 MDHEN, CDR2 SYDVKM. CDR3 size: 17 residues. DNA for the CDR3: TGTGCCAGTAGAAAGGGACAGGGAAAATGGGCTACCTACGAGCAGTACTTC. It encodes CASRKGQGKWATYEQYF.

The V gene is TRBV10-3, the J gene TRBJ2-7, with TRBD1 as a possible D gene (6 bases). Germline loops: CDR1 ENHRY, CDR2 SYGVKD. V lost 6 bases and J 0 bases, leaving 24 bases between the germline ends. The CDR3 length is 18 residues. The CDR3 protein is CAISSNGLEAGASYEQYF. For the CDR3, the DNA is TGTGCCATCAGCTCTAACGGGTTAGAAGCAGGGGCCTCCTACGAGCAGTACTTC.

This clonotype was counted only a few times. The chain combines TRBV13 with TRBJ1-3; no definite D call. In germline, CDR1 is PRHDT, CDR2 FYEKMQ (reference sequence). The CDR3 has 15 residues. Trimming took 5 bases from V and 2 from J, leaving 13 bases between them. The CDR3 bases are TGTGCCAGCAGCCCTGGAGCGAACCCTGGAAACACCATATATTTT. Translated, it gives CASSPGANPGNTIYF.

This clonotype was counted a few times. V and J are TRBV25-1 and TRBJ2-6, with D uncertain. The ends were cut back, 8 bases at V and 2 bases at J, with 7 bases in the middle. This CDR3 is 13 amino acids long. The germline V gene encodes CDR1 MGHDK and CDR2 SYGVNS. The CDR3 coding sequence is TGTGCCAGCGGATCTGCTGGGGCCAACGTCCTGACTTTC. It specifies CASGSAGANVLTF.